This T cell receptor (beta chain) was identified in a study of cytomegalovirus exposure and HLA in healthy donors. It was with 60 Vbeta and 13 Jbeta primers that the PCR ran. Clones were sequenced by immunoSEQ multiplex PCR, and TCRdb holds only the in-frame ones, with some missing. Here the sample spans some 140,000 clones, roughly two thirds being singletons. Germline lookup yields CDR1 MNHNS and CDR2 SASEGT. Trimming removed 7 bases from V and 3 bases from J, with 16 bases in between. The CDR3 is 15 residues long. Sequencing was done on a sample of PBMCs. The chain has TRBV6-1 and TRBJ2-1; possibly TRBD2 for D (7 bases). This sequence originates from a woman aged 35 to 49 in good health and CMV-seronegative. The CDR3 region has the DNA TGTGCCAGCAATTTTGGGGGGGCGGGCTACAATGAGCAGTTCTTC. Translated: CASNFGGAGYNEQFF.